This T cell receptor (beta chain) was sequenced during a study of blood T cell repertoires in COVID-19. Original processing methods: Researchers report that nucleated cell counts were estimated from reference gene primer amplification. TCRdb keeps only in-frame clones here, not all; method: immunoSEQ multiplex PCR. V and J calls plus clone size are reproduced from that table; the DNA served to infer D and trimming. Here the sample spans about 480,000 clones, approximately 87% being singletons. Per the germline V gene, CDR1 is SGHVS and CDR2 is FNYEAQ. Trimming at V came to 1 base and at J to 2 bases, leaving 5 bases not matched to a gene. This CDR3 region has 15 residues.

The sequencing input was PBMCs or T cells enriched from blood (not recorded which). The chain joins TRBV7-6 to TRBJ2-7; 7 bases align to TRBD1. The receptor was isolated from a woman aged 40 to 50 who had recovered from COVID-19. The CDR3 spells CASSLGAQGAYEQYF. Written as DNA, the CDR3 is TGTGCCAGCAGCTTAGGTGCTCAGGGGGCCTACGAGCAGTACTTC.